This paragraph reports one TCR beta chain. Assay used: immunoSEQ multiplex PCR; TCRdb lists only in-frame clones, some missing. The sample comprises about 2.4 million clones, over 85% of which are singletons, and under 0.15% rests with the top ten. This entry is derived from a study of shared clonotypes between healthy human individuals. CDR3 length: 13 residues. V shed 4 bases and J shed 5 bases, with 13 bases lying between them. In germline, CDR1 is SGHRS, CDR2 YFSETQ. Sequenced material: naive CD4+ T cells sorted from blood. Subset specified: CD45RA+ positively selected. This sequence joins TRBV5-1 and TRBJ2-7; D remains ambiguous. This TCR was sampled from a man aged 18 to 35 in good health. The CDR3 DNA reads TGCGCCAGCAGCCCCGTTTGGGGAAACGAGCAGTACTTC. Its translation: CASSPVWGNEQYF.